The T cell receptor beta chain under discussion was sequenced for a study of CD8 T cells in Susac syndrome. Regarding the study as a whole: CD4+ repertoires of Susac syndrome patients lacked detectable clonal expansion.

Sequencing of TCR beta drew on CD8+ and CD4+ T cells from blood. A quantity of about 0.5 to 1 ug RNA underwent reverse transcription using random hexamers. By means of immunoSEQ multiplex PCR, TCR beta CDR3 spanning 54 Vbeta and 13 Jbeta underwent amplification. One entry per CDR3 protein results from TCRdb running MiXCR on the immunoSEQ multiplex PCR reads. The data contain some 240,000 distinct CDR3 sequences, 90% to 97% of them singletons. With respect to this clonotype: Its antigen remains unidentified.

CDR3 size: 13 residues. Trimming left V 7 bases short and J 0 bases short, with 9 bases between. Germline V gene sequence: CDR1 LNHDA, CDR2 SQIVND (reference sequence). The source material was CD4+ T cells from PBMCs. The chain joins TRBV19 to TRBJ1-2; D uncertain. The TCR was taken from a human donor with Susac syndrome. CDR3 in amino acids: CASKMITNYGYTF. The CDR3 coding sequence is TGTGCCAGTAAGATGATTACTAACTATGGCTACACCTTC.